The 14 T cell receptor beta chains in this list originate from one sample, sequenced in a study of Graves' ophthalmopathy and Graves' hyperthyroidism. For repertoire sequencing, the TCR beta CDR3 regions were amplified from RNA transcripts. Second-round multiplex PCR came after a first-round RT-PCR that employed HTBI primers. TCRdb passed the multiplex PCR reads through MiXCR, listing each CDR3 protein once. Here the sample spans around 1,000,000 distinct CDR3 sequences, less than 45% being singletons. Sequenced input: peripheral blood or thyroid tissue (not recorded which). These receptors all stem from an adult man with Graves' hyperthyroidism.

A remark on this clonotype: A much larger clone is a single base away; this may be a read error. This chain uses TRBV7-9 with TRBJ1-5; D ambiguous. V shed 4 bases and J shed 5 bases, with 9 bases lying between them. The CDR3 spans 13 residues. CDR1 and CDR2 (germline): SEHNR, FQNEAQ (reference sequence). CDR3 nucleotides: TGTGCCAGCAGCTGTGGGTCTCATCAGCCCCAGCATTTT. Protein: CASSCGSHQPQHF.

The chain carries TRBV15 and TRBJ1-2, with unresolved D. Germline loops: CDR1 LNHNV, CDR2 YYDKDF (reference sequence). The V end was cut by 8 bases, the J end by 3 bases, with 7 bases between. The CDR3 is 11 amino acids. The CDR3 region has the DNA TGTGCCACCCGGGAGGACTATGGCTACACCTTC. Translating it yields CATREDYGYTF.

This clonotype appeared once. Germline and junction disagree at one end, which may indicate a read error. V and J are TRBV29-1 and TRBJ1-1; D is unresolved. The germline V gene encodes CDR1 SQVTM and CDR2 ANQGSEA. The CDR3 is made up of 13 amino acids. The CDR3 loop is CSVDPRENTEPFF. CDR3 in DNA: TGCAGCGTTGACCCGAGAGAGAACACTGAACCTTTCTTT.

A single count supports this clonotype. The chain recombines TRBV25-1 with TRBJ1-4; possible D gene TRBD1, 5 bases. V was clipped by 6 bases and J by 3 bases, with 14 bases between them. Germline lookup yields CDR1 MGHDK and CDR2 SYGVNS. This CDR3 has 15 residues. CDR3 region: CASSAQGAANEKLFF. The CDR3 nucleotides are TGTGCCAGCAGCGCTCAAGGGGCCGCTAATGAAAAACTGTTTTTT.

The genes are TRBV2 and TRBJ1-2, with D tentatively TRBD1 (5 bases). The CDR3 extends over 12 amino acids. Germline V gene lookup returns CDR1 SNHLY and CDR2 FYNNEI. V was trimmed by 7 bases and J by 4 bases, leaving 10 bases between them. Here the CDR3 DNA reads TGTGCCAGCAATCGGGGACTCTATGGCTACACCTTC. It is translated as CASNRGLYGYTF.

The CDR3 loop is CASSSSYTGELFF. Here the CDR3 DNA reads TGTGCCAGCAGTTCCAGTTACACCGGGGAGCTGTTTTTT. This chain uses TRBV6-5 with TRBJ2-2; the D is unclear. In germline, CDR1 is MNHEY, CDR2 SVGAGI. The V end lost 4 bases, the J end lost 3 bases, and 6 bases lay between the germline ends. This CDR3 region has 13 residues.

The CDR3 bases are TGTGCCAGCAGCTCTGCCTACGAGCAGCCCCAGCATTTT. This sequence encodes CASSSAYEQPQHF. The chain joins TRBV7-9 to TRBJ1-5; no definite D call. Germline V gene lookup returns CDR1 SEHNR and CDR2 FQNEAQ (reference sequence). Trimming removed 4 bases from V and 7 bases from J, with 11 bases in between. The CDR3 is made up of 13 amino acids.

This clonotype has a count of ten or more. V usage is TRBV9 and J usage is TRBJ2-5, with D possibly being TRBD2 (5 bases). V was trimmed by 0 bases and J by 4 bases, leaving 13 bases between them. Germline V gene sequence: CDR1 SGDLS, CDR2 YYNGEE. The CDR3 totals 15 residues. CDR3 protein: CASSVGLGVPETQYF. CDR3 bases: TGTGCCAGCAGCGTAGGGCTCGGGGTCCCAGAGACCCAGTACTTC.

This sequence joins TRBV29-1 and TRBJ2-2; TRBD2 aligns across 10 bases. CDR1 is SQVTM, CDR2 ANQGSEA, per germline. The J segment lost 8 bases and the V segment lost 4 bases, leaving 13 bases of the junction unmatched. This CDR3 is 16 amino acids long. The DNA of the CDR3 is TGCAGCGTTGTCTCTGGGGCTAGCGGGGGATCTGGGGAGCTGTTTTTT. Translated, it gives CSVVSGASGGSGELFF.

This chain connects TRBV12-3 or TRBV12-4 to TRBJ2-5; 8 bases are shared with TRBD1. The length of the CDR3 is 15 residues. Trimming at V came to 8 bases and at J to 6 bases, leaving 14 bases not matched to a gene. CDR3 bases: TGTGCCAGCCTAAAATCATCAGGGGGCGGGCAGACCCAGTACTTC. Translation: CASLKSSGGGQTQYF.

This clonotype was observed a few times. The genes are TRBV10-3 and TRBJ1-2; a possible D gene is TRBD1 (5 bases). Germline CDR1 reads ENHRY; CDR2 reads SYGVKD. Trimming pared 11 bases from V and 13 bases from J, leaving 17 bases between. The CDR3 sequence is 10 residues long. As DNA, the CDR3 is TGTGCCGTCGGGACCGCCATAGGCACCTTC. Translation gives CAVGTAIGTF.

CDR3 in DNA: TGTGCCAGCAGCCTCGTCGACAGGGCCTCTGGAAACACCATATATTTT. Protein product: CASSLVDRASGNTIYF. V usage is TRBV7-9 and J usage is TRBJ1-3; 7 bases line up with TRBD1. CDR1 is SEHNR, CDR2 FQNEAQ, per germline (reference sequence). V shed 5 bases, J shed 0 bases, and the junction held 7 bases outside the gene matches. The CDR3 covers 16 residues.

The chain joins TRBV5-8 to TRBJ1-1; unclear D gene. V was clipped by 4 bases and J by 3 bases, with 10 bases between them. CDR3 length equals 13 residues. CDR1 is SGHTS, CDR2 YDEGEE, per germline. The CDR3 sequence is CASSPSVDTEAFF. CDR3 nucleotide sequence: TGTGCCAGCAGCCCCTCGGTGGACACTGAAGCTTTCTTT.

In its sample, this clonotype was seen many times. The CDR3 sequence: CASSELGQGNQPQHF. The CDR3 coding sequence is TGTGCCAGCAGTGAATTGGGTCAGGGGAATCAGCCCCAGCATTTT. The gene calls are TRBV2 and TRBJ1-5, with D possibly matching TRBD1 (6 bases). CDR1 SNHLY and CDR2 FYNNEI come from the germline V gene. This CDR3 spans 15 amino acids. Trimming removed 2 bases at V and 4 bases at J, with 12 bases between. The full variable domain, rest sourced from reference TRBV2 and TRBJ1-5, is EPEVTQTPSHQVTQMGQEVILRCVPISNHLYFYWYRQILGQKVEFLVSFYNNEISEKSEIFDDQFSVERPDGSNFTLKIRSTKLEDSAMYFCASSELGQGNQPQHFGDGTRLSIL.